This TCR beta chain was identified during a study of T cell repertoires in cytomegalovirus infection. As for the study in general: TCR beta signatures that were public indicated CMV infection and matching HLA type. Study results and caveats: CMV carriers having the relevant HLA were flagged by cumulative public TCR beta family frequency. HLA-C-restricted, CMV-specific TCR beta clonotypes were dominant ex vivo.

A few counts support this clonotype. What it binds is unknown. Germline assignment: CDR1 SGHNT and CDR2 YYREEE (reference sequence). The V segment lost 2 bases and the J segment 1 base; nucleotides outside the gene matches: 5. This CDR3 has 16 residues. TCRdb reprocessed the reads via MiXCR and lists one record per CDR3 protein. The top ten clones hold around 12% of a sample with just over 300,000 distinct CDR3 sequences, about a sixth of them seen once. V is TRBV5-4 and J is TRBJ2-3, with 9 bases fitting TRBD1. Sequences were obtained from PBMCs. This TCR was sampled from a human donor in good health (CMV status not recorded). Some clones in this sample may be carry-over from other donors' samples. The CDR3 region has the DNA TGTGCCAGCAGCTTAAGACGGACAGGGGGCACAGATACGCAGTATTTT. It is translated as CASSLRRTGGTDTQYF.